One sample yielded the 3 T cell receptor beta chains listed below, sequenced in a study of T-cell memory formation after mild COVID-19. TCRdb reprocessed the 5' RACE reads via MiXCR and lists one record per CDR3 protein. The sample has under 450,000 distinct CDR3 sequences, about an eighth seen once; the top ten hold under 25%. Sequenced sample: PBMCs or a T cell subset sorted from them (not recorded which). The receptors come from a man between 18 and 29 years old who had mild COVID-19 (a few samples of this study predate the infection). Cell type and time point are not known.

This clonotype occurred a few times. For the CDR3, the DNA is TGTGCCAGCAGCTTGGAGGAGGGAACCCTCCACTTT. This codes for CASSLEEGTLHF. This chain links TRBV5-6 with TRBJ1-6; D remains ambiguous. Germline V gene sequence: CDR1 SGHDT, CDR2 YYEEEE. Trimming removed 0 bases from V and 14 bases from J, with 9 bases in between. CDR3 length equals 12 residues.

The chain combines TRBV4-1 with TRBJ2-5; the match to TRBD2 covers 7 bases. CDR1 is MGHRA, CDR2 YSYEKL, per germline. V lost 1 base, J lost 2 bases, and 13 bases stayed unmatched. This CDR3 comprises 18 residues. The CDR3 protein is CASSQVWGGEMRQETQYF. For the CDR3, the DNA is TGCGCCAGCAGCCAAGTTTGGGGGGGAGAGATGAGGCAAGAGACCCAGTACTTC.

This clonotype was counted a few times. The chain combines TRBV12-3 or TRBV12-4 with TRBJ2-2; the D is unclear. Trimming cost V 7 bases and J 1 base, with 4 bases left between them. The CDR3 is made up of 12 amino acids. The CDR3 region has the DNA TGTGCCAGCAATATGAACACCGGGGAGCTGTTTTTT. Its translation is CASNMNTGELFF.